A single sample gave rise to the 15 T cell receptor beta chains below, sequenced in a study of blood T cell repertoires in COVID-19. Method: immunoSEQ multiplex PCR; TCRdb's copy keeps in-frame clones and lacks some. Of just over 650,000 clones listed, around 89% were seen once; the top ten hold over 0.2%. Sequenced input: peripheral blood. The receptors come from a woman aged 18-29 years with acute or convalescent COVID-19.

This clone was observed at least ten times. This specimen includes other DNA sequences encoding the same CDR3. The V gene is TRBV6-5, the J gene TRBJ2-2; TRBD2 aligns across 7 bases. The trim removed 5 bases at V and 3 bases at J, leaving 0 bases unmatched. Germline lookup yields CDR1 MNHEY and CDR2 SVGAGI. The CDR3 is 13 residues long. The CDR3 DNA reads as TGTGCCAGCAGTAGCGGGGACACCGGGGAGCTGTTTTTT. Protein: CASSSGDTGELFF.

This chain links TRBV4-3 with TRBJ1-6, with a weak D call TRBD1 (6 bases). V was cut by 1 base and J by 8 bases, with 12 bases left in between. This CDR3 region has 15 residues. Germline assignment: CDR1 LGHNA and CDR2 YSLEER. In DNA, the CDR3 is TGCGCCAGCAGCCAAGTGAGGACAGACCATTCACCCCTCCACTTT. Translating gives CASSQVRTDHSPLHF.

The chain links TRBV3-1 (or the pseudogene TRBV3-2) to TRBJ1-1; the D gene is possibly TRBD1 (5 bases). The V gene lost 1 base and the J gene lost 6 bases, with 12 bases spanning the gap. Germline CDR1 is LGHDT and CDR2 is YNNKEL (reference sequence). The CDR3 is 14 residues long. The CDR3 reads CASSQGARGAEAFF. The CDR3 DNA is TGTGCCAGCAGCCAAGGCGCCCGGGGGGCTGAAGCTTTCTTT.

This rearrangement joins TRBV25-1 to TRBJ1-2; TRBD1 aligns across 10 bases. The CDR3 length is 14 residues. The V gene's germline CDR1 is MGHDK and CDR2 SYGVNS. The J segment lost 4 bases and the V segment lost 4 bases, leaving 3 bases of the junction unmatched. The CDR3 region is CASSGTGGVYGYTF. CDR3 coding DNA: TGTGCCAGCAGTGGGACAGGGGGTGTCTATGGCTACACCTTC.

The rearrangement joins TRBV6-6 to TRBJ2-7; no definite D call. CDR3 length: 12 residues. Trimming removed 3 bases at V and 6 bases at J, with 9 bases between. The germline CDR1 and CDR2 sequences are MNHNY and SVGAGI (reference sequence). CDR3 sequence (DNA): TGTGCCAGCAGTTATGGCCCCCTCGAGCAGTACTTC. Its translation is CASSYGPLEQYF.

The V and J genes are TRBV11-2 and TRBJ1-2, with D uncertain. The germline gives CDR1 SGHAT, CDR2 FQNNGV. The CDR3 runs to 11 residues. The V end was cut by 5 bases, the J end by 9 bases, with 10 bases between. The CDR3 region is CASSPLSSYTF. In DNA, the CDR3 is TGTGCCAGCAGCCCTTTATCTAGCTACACCTTC.

The chain carries TRBV13 and TRBJ1-1; TRBD1 is a possible D gene (5 bases). Germline CDR1 reads PRHDT; CDR2 reads FYEKMQ (reference sequence). V was pared by 3 bases and J by 2 bases, with 10 bases between. CDR3 size: 14 residues. Written as DNA, the CDR3 is TGTGCCAGCAGCTTTTTGACAGCCAACACTGAAGCTTTCTTT. This encodes CASSFLTANTEAFF.

Concerning this clone: The identical CDR3 is also encoded by other nucleotide sequences in the sample. The J gene is TRBJ1-2, the V gene TRBV2; 8 bases are shared with TRBD1. In germline, CDR1 is SNHLY, CDR2 FYNNEI. With V trimmed by 6 bases and J by 4 bases, 4 bases remained unmatched. This CDR3 has 13 amino acids. CDR3 residues: CASSEDRVYGYTF. CDR3 bases: TGTGCCAGCAGCGAGGACAGGGTCTATGGCTACACCTTC.

The CDR3 is CASRYRANTEAFF. CDR3 coding DNA: TGTGCCAGCAGATACAGGGCGAACACTGAAGCTTTCTTT. The rearrangement links TRBV7-3 to TRBJ1-1; the D gene is possibly TRBD1 (6 bases). Trimming pared 6 bases from V and 1 base from J, leaving 9 bases between. In germline, CDR1 is SGHTA, CDR2 FQGTGA. This CDR3 contains 13 residues.

The chain joins TRBV6-1 to TRBJ2-7; a possible D gene is TRBD2 (5 bases). V was trimmed by 3 bases and J by 6 bases, leaving 9 bases between them. CDR3 length: 12 amino acids. CDR1 MNHNS and CDR2 SASEGT come from the germline V gene. The CDR3 here is CASSDLLGEQYF. CDR3 nucleotides: TGTGCCAGCAGTGACCTACTAGGCGAGCAGTACTTC.

The chain combines TRBV6-1 with TRBJ1-2; D remains unclear. Germline V gene data show CDR1 as MNHNS and CDR2 as SASEGT. Trimming took 2 bases from V and 5 from J, leaving 18 bases between them. This CDR3 is built from 16 residues. The CDR3 here is CASSEWKSALRYGYTF. For the CDR3, the DNA is TGTGCCAGCAGTGAATGGAAGAGCGCTCTCAGATATGGCTACACCTTC.

The chain combines TRBV3-1 (or the pseudogene TRBV3-2) with TRBJ2-3; D is undetermined. This CDR3 region has 13 residues. Germline V gives CDR1 LGHDT, CDR2 YNNKEL (reference sequence). The ends were cut back, 0 bases at V and 5 bases at J, with 6 bases in the middle. This chain's CDR3 is CASSQDQIDTQYF. The CDR3 DNA is TGTGCCAGCAGCCAAGATCAAATAGATACGCAGTATTTT.

J is TRBJ2-7 and V is TRBV6-6; possible D gene TRBD1, 5 bases. V shed 6 bases and J shed 2 bases, with 8 bases lying between them. The CDR3 totals 12 residues. CDR1 and CDR2 from the germline V gene are MNHNY and SVGAGI (reference sequence). CDR3 protein: CASRGATYEQYF. The CDR3 region has the DNA TGTGCCAGCAGAGGGGCCACCTACGAGCAGTACTTC.

V usage is TRBV7-2 and J usage is TRBJ2-5; tentatively, D is TRBD2 (5 bases). Germline CDR1 is SGHTA and CDR2 is FQGNSA. V was trimmed by 5 bases and J by 5 bases, leaving 12 bases between them. CDR3 length equals 13 residues. CDR3 in amino acids: CASSPLSGETQYF. In DNA, the CDR3 is TGTGCCAGCAGCCCCCTTTCGGGGGAGACCCAGTACTTC.

The rearrangement links TRBV5-1 to TRBJ2-2; 7 positions match TRBD1. CDR1 is SGHRS, CDR2 YFSETQ, per germline. Trimming removed 3 bases from V and 4 bases from J; junction bases left unmatched: 3. This CDR3 is built from 14 residues. In nucleotides, the CDR3 is TGCGCCAGCAGCTCGCCAGGGGGCACCGGGGAGCTGTTTTTT. This codes for CASSSPGGTGELFF.